These T cell receptor beta chains were read from a single sample in a study of blood T cell repertoires in COVID-19. TCRdb's copy holds only in-frame clones and misses some; the assay was immunoSEQ multiplex PCR. The sample holds tens of thousands of clones, about 83% seen once. The sample was peripheral blood. All receptors come from a man older than 75 with acute or convalescent COVID-19. The CDR3 runs from the conserved cysteine through the conserved F or W. A D gene is named only where the DNA matches it firmly. The size field is filled for only some rows; it gives once, few, many or a size class.

clone size | J gene | D gene | V gene | CDR3 protein | CDR3 DNA
few | TRBJ2-7 | TRBD2 | TRBV6-2/TRBV6-3 | CASSYALAGLHEQYF | TGTGCCAGCAGTTACGCCTTAGCGGGGCTCCACGAGCAGTACTTC
. | TRBJ2-3 | TRBD1 | TRBV7-7 | CASSSTGGVGTDTQYF | TGTGCCAGCAGCTCGACAGGGGGCGTAGGGACAGATACGCAGTATTTT
. | TRBJ1-3 | . | TRBV11-2 | CASSQDLSGNTIYF | TGTGCCAGCAGCCAGGATCTCTCTGGAAACACCATATATTTT
. | TRBJ1-1 | . | TRBV28 | CASSLPKTRRTEAFF | TGTGCCAGCAGTCTCCCGAAGACCCGGCGGACTGAAGCTTTCTTT
. | TRBJ2-7 | TRBD1 | TRBV5-1 | CASSPLTGRSGEQYF | TGCGCCAGCAGTCCCCTGACAGGGCGGAGTGGGGAGCAGTACTTC
. | TRBJ2-1 | . | TRBV24-1 | CATSREGVYNEQFF | TGTGCCACCAGTAGAGAGGGTGTCTACAATGAGCAGTTCTTC
few | TRBJ2-6 | TRBD1 | TRBV4-1 | CASSQGTGFGANVLTF | TGCGCCAGCAGCCAAGGGACAGGGTTTGGGGCCAACGTCCTGACTTTC
. | TRBJ1-5 | TRBD1 | TRBV28 | CASSFRFVVGTGNWWGNQPQHF | TGTGCCAGCAGTTTTCGTTTCGTGGTAGGGACAGGGAATTGGTGGGGCAATCAGCCCCAGCATTTT
. | TRBJ1-2 | TRBD1 | TRBV19 | CASSSGTENYYGYTF | TGTGCCAGTAGTTCCGGGACAGAAAATTACTATGGCTACACCTTC
. | TRBJ1-1 | TRBD1 | TRBV18 | CASSPTGGTLQAFF | TGTGCCAGCTCACCAACAGGGGGGACTCTACAAGCTTTCTTT
. | TRBJ1-6 | TRBD1 | TRBV2 | CASSARDRGRSPLHF | TGTGCCAGCAGTGCTAGGGACAGGGGACGGTCACCCCTCCACTTT
. | TRBJ2-5 | . | TRBV5-1 | CASRGPGTSGETQYF | TGCGCCAGCAGGGGACCCGGGACAAGTGGGGAGACCCAGTACTTC
once | TRBJ2-1 | TRBD2 | TRBV19 | CASIGGLAGGVLAPYNEQFF | TGTGCCAGTATTGGAGGACTAGCGGGAGGAGTTTTAGCCCCCTACAATGAGCAGTTCTTC
. | TRBJ2-5 | . | TRBV10-2 | CASSESPYRKPEETQYF | TGCGCCAGCAGTGAGTCTCCATACAGGAAACCCGAAGAGACCCAGTACTTC
. | TRBJ1-2 | TRBD1 | TRBV2 | CASSQRQGASGYTF | TGTGCCAGCAGCCAACGACAGGGGGCCAGTGGCTACACCTTC
. | TRBJ2-1 | TRBD2 | TRBV11-2 | CASSFTGGWDEQFF | TGTGCCAGCAGCTTCACGGGAGGGTGGGATGAGCAGTTCTTC
few | TRBJ2-6 | . | TRBV7-8 | CASSLRGAGSGANVLTF | TGTGCCAGCAGCTTACGGGGGGCAGGCTCTGGGGCCAACGTCCTGACTTTC
. | TRBJ2-3 | . | TRBV5-6 | CASSPTGDSGADTQYF | TGTGCCAGCAGCCCTACGGGGGACAGTGGGGCAGATACGCAGTATTTT
few | TRBJ2-7 | . | TRBV6-5 | CASRLTAEFFYELYF | TGTGCCAGCAGATTGACAGCAGAATTTTTCTACGAGCTGTACTTC
. | TRBJ2-2 | TRBD2 | TRBV5-1 | CASSLVQRETGELFF | TGCGCCAGCAGCTTGGTCCAGCGGGAGACCGGGGAGCTGTTTTTT
few | TRBJ2-5 | . | TRBV19 | CASSISQVTAQYF | TGTGCCAGTAGTATCTCGCAGGTAACGGCCCAGTACTTC
. | TRBJ2-5 | TRBD1 | TRBV25-1 | CASSESGTGGQETQYF | TGTGCCAGCAGTGAATCGGGGACAGGGGGCCAAGAGACCCAGTACTTC
once | TRBJ1-2 | . | TRBV30 | CAWSRRLEDYGYTF | TGTGCCTGGAGTCGCCGCCTCGAGGACTATGGCTACACCTTC
. | TRBJ1-4 | TRBD1 | TRBV6-1 | CASSEYRGKEKLFF | TGTGCCAGCAGTGAATACAGGGGAAAAGAAAAACTGTTTTTT
few | TRBJ1-2 | . | TRBV28 | CASRTLRDGYTF | TGTGCCAGCAGGACTCTGAGGGATGGCTACACCTTC
. | TRBJ1-1 | TRBD1 | TRBV19 | CASSIIGTGFFNTEAFF | TGTGCCAGTAGTATTATTGGGACAGGGTTCTTTAACACTGAAGCTTTCTTT
. | TRBJ2-3 | . | TRBV6-2/TRBV6-3 | CASSKNQGTDTQYF | TGTGCCAGCAGTAAAAATCAGGGGACAGATACGCAGTATTTT
. | TRBJ2-2 | . | TRBV7-9 | CASSLNSLGVAGELFF | TGTGCCAGCAGCTTAAACTCGTTAGGGGTTGCCGGGGAGCTGTTTTTT
. | TRBJ2-4 | . | TRBV11-2 | CASSSQGNLAKNIQYF | TGTGCCAGCAGCTCACAGGGAAACTTAGCCAAAAACATTCAGTACTTC
. | TRBJ1-2 | . | TRBV6-6 | CASNRPGSYGYTF | TGTGCCAGCAATAGACCGGGGAGCTATGGCTACACCTTC
. | TRBJ2-1 | TRBD1 | TRBV7-2 | CASSDGQGYNEQFF | TGTGCCAGCAGCGACGGACAGGGATACAATGAGCAGTTCTTC
. | TRBJ2-1 | . | TRBV15 | CATRAGGPYNEQFF | TGTGCCACCAGAGCTGGAGGGCCCTACAATGAGCAGTTCTTC
once | TRBJ2-1 | . | TRBV5-1 | CASSLATYNEQFF | TGCGCCAGCAGCTTGGCAACTTACAATGAGCAGTTCTTC
. | TRBJ2-2 | . | TRBV11-3 | CASSHQQGMGELFF | TGTGCCAGCAGCCACCAACAGGGAATGGGGGAGCTGTTTTTT
. | TRBJ1-4 | . | TRBV4-1 | CASSQGGRKEKLFF | TGCGCCAGCAGCCAAGGGGGGCGGAAGGAAAAACTGTTTTTT
. | TRBJ2-7 | . | TRBV5-1 | CASSRGRGLGEQYF | TGCGCCAGCAGCCGCGGTCGAGGGCTGGGCGAGCAGTACTTC
. | TRBJ1-1 | . | TRBV5-3 | CARSCQANTEAFF | TGTGCCAGAAGCTGTCAAGCGAACACTGAAGCTTTCTTT
. | TRBJ2-3 | TRBD1 | TRBV18 | CASSPYRTGGASDTQYF | TGTGCCAGCTCACCCTACCGGACAGGGGGCGCGTCGGATACGCAGTATTTT
. | TRBJ1-6 | . | TRBV15 | CATSRVKGRGSPLHF | TGTGCCACCAGCAGAGTAAAGGGAAGGGGTTCACCCCTCCACTTT
. | TRBJ1-1 | . | TRBV7-9 | CASSLGGTAFF | TGTGCCAGCAGCTTGGGGGGAACAGCTTTCTTT
. | TRBJ2-3 | TRBD2 | TRBV6-5 | CASSYSTGGGTDTQYF | TGTGCCAGCAGTTACTCGACTGGGGGGGGCACAGATACGCAGTATTTT
. | TRBJ2-3 | . | TRBV27 | CASSLRQDTDTQYF | TGTGCCAGCAGTTTAAGGCAGGACACAGATACGCAGTATTTT
. | TRBJ2-1 | TRBD2 | TRBV24-1 | CAIQAGNYNEQFF | TGTGCCATCCAAGCGGGGAACTACAATGAGCAGTTCTTC
. | TRBJ1-6 | . | TRBV7-9 | CASSPTGLYNSPLHF | TGTGCCAGCAGCCCTACAGGTCTCTATAATTCACCCCTCCACTTT
. | TRBJ1-1 | TRBD1 | TRBV5-1 | CASSWGQGNTEAFF | TGCGCCAGCAGCTGGGGACAGGGGAACACTGAAGCTTTCTTT
. | TRBJ1-2 | TRBD1 | TRBV7-8 | CASSLGTGDYGYTF | TGTGCCAGCAGCTTAGGGACAGGGGACTATGGCTACACCTTC
. | TRBJ1-5 | TRBD1 | TRBV5-5 | CASSASTGSYSNQPQHF | TGTGCCAGCAGCGCCTCGACAGGGTCCTATAGCAATCAGCCCCAGCATTTT
. | TRBJ2-7 | TRBD1 | TRBV2 | CASKGQIYEQYF | TGTGCCAGCAAGGGACAGATCTACGAGCAGTACTTC
. | TRBJ1-1 | TRBD1 | TRBV19 | CASNNRGAEAFF | TGTGCCAGTAATAACAGGGGAGCTGAAGCTTTCTTT
once | TRBJ2-7 | . | TRBV3-1/TRBV3-2 | CASSQDSSYEQYF | TGTGCCAGCAGCCAAGACAGTTCCTACGAGCAGTACTTC
. | TRBJ2-2 | . | TRBV10-1 | CASRRTHTGELFF | TGCGCCAGCAGACGGACTCATACCGGGGAGCTGTTTTTT
. | TRBJ1-3 | . | TRBV19 | CASSIDGVGGPPPGNTIYF | TGTGCCAGTAGTATAGATGGGGTCGGGGGGCCACCGCCCGGAAACACCATATATTTT
few | TRBJ2-7 | TRBD2 | TRBV9 | CASSVGLAESYEQYF | TGTGCCAGCAGCGTAGGGCTAGCGGAGTCCTACGAGCAGTACTTC
. | TRBJ1-2 | . | TRBV7-3 | CASSPGGGSNYGYTF | TGTGCCAGCAGCCCCGGGGGGGGCTCGAACTATGGCTACACCTTC
. | TRBJ2-1 | . | TRBV19 | CASSITGSSYNEQFF | TGTGCCAGTAGTATTACAGGGAGCTCCTACAATGAGCAGTTCTTC
. | TRBJ1-3 | TRBD1 | TRBV30 | CAWIRTGGFSGNTIYF | TGTGCCTGGATCAGGACAGGGGGTTTTTCTGGAAACACCATATATTTT
once | TRBJ2-7 | TRBD2 | TRBV13 | CASSPSGLAGGREQYF | TGTGCCAGCAGCCCCAGCGGACTAGCGGGAGGGCGTGAGCAGTACTTC
. | TRBJ2-7 | TRBD1 | TRBV4-3 | CASRDGTAGVEQYF | TGCGCCAGCAGGGACGGGACAGCCGGAGTCGAGCAGTACTTC
. | TRBJ1-2 | . | TRBV2 | CASSEGPGQYSGYTF | TGTGCCAGCAGTGAGGGGCCCGGACAGTACAGTGGCTACACCTTC
once | TRBJ1-2 | . | TRBV27 | CASSLGGGPYGYTF | TGTGCCAGCAGTTTAGGGGGGGGCCCTTATGGCTACACCTTC